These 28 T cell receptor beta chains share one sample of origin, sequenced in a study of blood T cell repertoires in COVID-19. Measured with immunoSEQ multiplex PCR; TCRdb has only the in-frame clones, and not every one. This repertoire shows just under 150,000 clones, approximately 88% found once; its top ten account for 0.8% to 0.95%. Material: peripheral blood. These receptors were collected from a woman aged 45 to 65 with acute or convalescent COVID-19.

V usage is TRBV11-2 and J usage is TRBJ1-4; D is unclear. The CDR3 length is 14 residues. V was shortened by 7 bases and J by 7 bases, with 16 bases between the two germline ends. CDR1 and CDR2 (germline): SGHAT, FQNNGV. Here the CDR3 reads CASTYSDPGEKLFF. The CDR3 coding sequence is TGTGCCAGCACCTACAGTGACCCTGGTGAAAAACTGTTTTTT.

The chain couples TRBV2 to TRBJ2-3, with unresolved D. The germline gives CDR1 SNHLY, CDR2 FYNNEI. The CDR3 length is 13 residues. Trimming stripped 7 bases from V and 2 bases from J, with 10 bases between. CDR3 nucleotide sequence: TGTGCCAGCACCACGGAGAACACAGATACGCAGTATTTT. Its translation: CASTTENTDTQYF.

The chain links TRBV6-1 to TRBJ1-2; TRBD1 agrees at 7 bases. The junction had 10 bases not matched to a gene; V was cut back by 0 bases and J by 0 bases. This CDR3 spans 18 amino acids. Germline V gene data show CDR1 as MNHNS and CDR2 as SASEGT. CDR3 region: CASSEAPLTGTANYGYTF. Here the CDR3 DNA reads TGTGCCAGCAGTGAAGCCCCTCTGACAGGGACAGCTAACTATGGCTACACCTTC.

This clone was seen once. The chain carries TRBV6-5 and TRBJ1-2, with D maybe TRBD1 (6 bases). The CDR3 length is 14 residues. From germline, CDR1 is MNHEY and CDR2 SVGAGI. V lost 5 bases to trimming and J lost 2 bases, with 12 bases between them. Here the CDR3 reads CASSQRTENYGYTF. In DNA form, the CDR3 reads TGTGCCAGCAGTCAACGGACAGAGAACTATGGCTACACCTTC.

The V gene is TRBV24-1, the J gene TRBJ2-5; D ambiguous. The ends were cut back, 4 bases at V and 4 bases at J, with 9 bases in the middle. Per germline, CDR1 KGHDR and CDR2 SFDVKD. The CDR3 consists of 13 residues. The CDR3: CATSEGFRETQYF. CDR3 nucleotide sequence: TGTGCCACCAGTGAGGGCTTTAGAGAGACCCAGTACTTC.

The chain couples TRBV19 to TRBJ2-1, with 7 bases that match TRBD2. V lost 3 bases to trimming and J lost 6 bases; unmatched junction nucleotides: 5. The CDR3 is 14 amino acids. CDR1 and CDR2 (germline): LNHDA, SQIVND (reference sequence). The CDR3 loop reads CASSIERGSNEQFF. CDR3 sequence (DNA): TGTGCCAGTAGTATCGAGCGGGGATCCAATGAGCAGTTCTTC.

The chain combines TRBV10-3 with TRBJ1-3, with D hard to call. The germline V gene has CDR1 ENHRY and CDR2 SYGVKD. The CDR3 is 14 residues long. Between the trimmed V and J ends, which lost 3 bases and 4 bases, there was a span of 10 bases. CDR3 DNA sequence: TGTGCCATCAGTGATACGATGGGCGGAAACACCATATATTTT. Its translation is CAISDTMGGNTIYF.

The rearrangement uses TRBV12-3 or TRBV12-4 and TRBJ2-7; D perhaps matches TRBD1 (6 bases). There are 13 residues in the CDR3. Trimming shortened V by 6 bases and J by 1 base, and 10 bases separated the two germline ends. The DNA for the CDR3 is TGTGCCAGCAGACCGGACAGATCCTACGAGCAGTACTTC. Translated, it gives CASRPDRSYEQYF.

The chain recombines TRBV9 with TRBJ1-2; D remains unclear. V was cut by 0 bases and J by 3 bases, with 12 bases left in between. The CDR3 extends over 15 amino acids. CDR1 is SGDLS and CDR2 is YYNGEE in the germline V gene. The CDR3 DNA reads TGTGCCAGCAGCGTAGGGTCAGGATCTTACTATGGCTACACCTTC. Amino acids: CASSVGSGSYYGYTF.

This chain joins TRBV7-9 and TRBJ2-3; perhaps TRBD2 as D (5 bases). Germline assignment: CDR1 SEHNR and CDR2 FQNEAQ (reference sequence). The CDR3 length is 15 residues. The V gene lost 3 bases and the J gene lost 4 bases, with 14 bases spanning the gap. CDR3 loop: CASSFDQGSPDTQYF. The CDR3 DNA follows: TGTGCCAGCAGCTTTGACCAAGGGAGTCCAGATACGCAGTATTTT.

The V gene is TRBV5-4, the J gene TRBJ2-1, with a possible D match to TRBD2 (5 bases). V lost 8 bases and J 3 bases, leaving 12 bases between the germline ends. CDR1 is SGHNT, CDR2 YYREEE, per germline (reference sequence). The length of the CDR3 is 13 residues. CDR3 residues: CASGRADYNEQFF. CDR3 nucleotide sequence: TGTGCCAGTGGGCGGGCGGACTACAATGAGCAGTTCTTC.

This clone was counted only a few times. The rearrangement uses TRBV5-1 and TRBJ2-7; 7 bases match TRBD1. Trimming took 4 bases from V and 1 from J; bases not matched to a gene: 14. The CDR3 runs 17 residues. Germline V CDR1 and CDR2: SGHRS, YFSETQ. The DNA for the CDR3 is TGCGCCAGCAGCGCGACCCGACAGGGAGTCGTTTCCTACGAGCAGTACTTC. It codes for CASSATRQGVVSYEQYF.

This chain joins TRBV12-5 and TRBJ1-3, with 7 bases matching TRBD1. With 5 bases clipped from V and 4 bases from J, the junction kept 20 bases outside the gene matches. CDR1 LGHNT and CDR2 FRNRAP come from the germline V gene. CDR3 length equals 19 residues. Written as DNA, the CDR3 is TGTGCTAGTGGTCAAGCTCGGGACAGACCTTCCCGGAGGGGAAACACCATATATTTT. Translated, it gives CASGQARDRPSRRGNTIYF.

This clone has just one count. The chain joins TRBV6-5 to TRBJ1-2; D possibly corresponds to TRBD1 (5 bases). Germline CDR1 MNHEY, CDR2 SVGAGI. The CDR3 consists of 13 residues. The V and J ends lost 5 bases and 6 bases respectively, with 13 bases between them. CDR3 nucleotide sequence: TGTGCCAGCAGTCCCTGGGGGGAAGATGGCTACACCTTC. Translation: CASSPWGEDGYTF.

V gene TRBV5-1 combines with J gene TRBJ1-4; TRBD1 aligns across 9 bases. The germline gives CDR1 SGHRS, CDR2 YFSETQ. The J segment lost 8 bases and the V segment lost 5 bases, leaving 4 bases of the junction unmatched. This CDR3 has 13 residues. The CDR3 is CASRTGGREKLFF. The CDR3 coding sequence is TGCGCCAGCAGGACAGGGGGGAGAGAAAAACTGTTTTTT.

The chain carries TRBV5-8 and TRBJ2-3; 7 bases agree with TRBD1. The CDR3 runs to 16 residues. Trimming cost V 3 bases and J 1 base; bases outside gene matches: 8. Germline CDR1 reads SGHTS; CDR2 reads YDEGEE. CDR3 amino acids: CASSSVRDRGTDTQYF. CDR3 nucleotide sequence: TGTGCCAGCAGCTCAGTCCGGGACAGAGGCACAGATACGCAGTATTTT.

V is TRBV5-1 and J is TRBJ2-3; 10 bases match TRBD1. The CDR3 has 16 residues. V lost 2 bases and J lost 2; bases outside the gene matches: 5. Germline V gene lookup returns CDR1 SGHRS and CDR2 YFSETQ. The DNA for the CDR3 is TGCGCCAGCAGCTTAGCCGGGACAGGGGCCACAGATACGCAGTATTTT. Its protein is CASSLAGTGATDTQYF.

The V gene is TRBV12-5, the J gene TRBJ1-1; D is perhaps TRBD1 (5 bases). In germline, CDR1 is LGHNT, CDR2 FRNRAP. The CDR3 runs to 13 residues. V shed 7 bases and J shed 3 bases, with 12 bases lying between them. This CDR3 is CASAPDSYTEAFF. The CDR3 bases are TGTGCTAGTGCCCCAGACAGTTACACTGAAGCTTTCTTT.

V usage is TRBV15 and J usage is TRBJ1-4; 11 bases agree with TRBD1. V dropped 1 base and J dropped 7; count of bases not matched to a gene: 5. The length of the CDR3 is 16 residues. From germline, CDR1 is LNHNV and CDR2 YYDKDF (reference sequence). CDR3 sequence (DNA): TGTGCCACCAGCAGAGGAGTTGGACAGGGGGCTGAAAAACTGTTTTTT. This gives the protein CATSRGVGQGAEKLFF. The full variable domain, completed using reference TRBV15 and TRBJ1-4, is DAMVIQNPRYQVTQFGKPVTLSCSQTLNHNVMYWYQQKSSQAPKLLFHYYDKDFNNEADTPDNFQSRRPNTSFCFLDIRSPGLGDTAMYLCATSRGVGQGAEKLFFGSGTQLSVL.

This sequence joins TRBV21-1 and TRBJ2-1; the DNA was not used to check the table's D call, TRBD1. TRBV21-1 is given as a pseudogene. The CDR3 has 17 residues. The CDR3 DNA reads TGTGCCAGCATTAACCAAGGCACAGGGGGTCGTGTGAGTGAGCAGTTCTTC. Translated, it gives CASINQGTGGRVSEQFF.

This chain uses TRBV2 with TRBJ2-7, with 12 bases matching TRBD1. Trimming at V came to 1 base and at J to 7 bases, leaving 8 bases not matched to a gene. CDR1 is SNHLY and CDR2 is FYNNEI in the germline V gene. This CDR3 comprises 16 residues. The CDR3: CASSEGGQGARWEQYF. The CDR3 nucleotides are TGTGCCAGCAGTGAAGGGGGACAGGGGGCCCGTTGGGAGCAGTACTTC.

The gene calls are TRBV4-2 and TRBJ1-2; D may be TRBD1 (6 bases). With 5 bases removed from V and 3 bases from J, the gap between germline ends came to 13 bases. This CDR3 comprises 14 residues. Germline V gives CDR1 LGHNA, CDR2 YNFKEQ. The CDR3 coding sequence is TGTGCCAGCAGCACGGACAGAGGGGACTATGGCTACACCTTC. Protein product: CASSTDRGDYGYTF.

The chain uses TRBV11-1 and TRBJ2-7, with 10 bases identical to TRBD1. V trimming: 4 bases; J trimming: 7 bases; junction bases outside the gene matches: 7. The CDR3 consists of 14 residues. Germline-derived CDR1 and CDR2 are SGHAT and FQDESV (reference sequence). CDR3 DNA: TGTGCCAGCAGCTCCGGGACAGGGGTGGGGGAGCAGTACTTC. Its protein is CASSSGTGVGEQYF.

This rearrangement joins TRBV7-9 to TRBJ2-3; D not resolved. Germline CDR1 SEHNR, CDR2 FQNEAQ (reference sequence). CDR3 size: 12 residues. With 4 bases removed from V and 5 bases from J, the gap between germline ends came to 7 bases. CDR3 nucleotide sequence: TGTGCCAGCAGCTCTGGCGGAGATACGCAGTATTTT. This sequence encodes CASSSGGDTQYF.

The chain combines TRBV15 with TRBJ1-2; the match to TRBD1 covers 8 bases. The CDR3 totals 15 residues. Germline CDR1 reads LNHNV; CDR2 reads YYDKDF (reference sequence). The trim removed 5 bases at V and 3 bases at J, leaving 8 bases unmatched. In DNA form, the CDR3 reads TGTGCCACCAGCGGCTACAGGGGGATTGACTATGGCTACACCTTC. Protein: CATSGYRGIDYGYTF. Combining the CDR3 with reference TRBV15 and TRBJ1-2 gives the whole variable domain DAMVIQNPRYQVTQFGKPVTLSCSQTLNHNVMYWYQQKSSQAPKLLFHYYDKDFNNEADTPDNFQSRRPNTSFCFLDIRSPGLGDTAMYLCATSGYRGIDYGYTFGSGTRLTVV.

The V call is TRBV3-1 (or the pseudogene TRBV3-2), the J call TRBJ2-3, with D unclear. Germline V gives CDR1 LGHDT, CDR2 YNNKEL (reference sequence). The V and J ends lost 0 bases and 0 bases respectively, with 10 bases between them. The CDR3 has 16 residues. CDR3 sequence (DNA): TGTGCCAGCAGCCAAGACTCGGGTCCTAGCACAGATACGCAGTATTTT. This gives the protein CASSQDSGPSTDTQYF.

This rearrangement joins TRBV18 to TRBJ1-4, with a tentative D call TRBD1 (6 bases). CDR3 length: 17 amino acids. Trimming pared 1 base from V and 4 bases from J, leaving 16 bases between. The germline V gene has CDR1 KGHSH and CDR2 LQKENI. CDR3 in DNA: TGTGCCAGCTCACCACGGTCCGGCGGGGGGCTTAATGAAAAACTGTTTTTT. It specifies CASSPRSGGGLNEKLFF.

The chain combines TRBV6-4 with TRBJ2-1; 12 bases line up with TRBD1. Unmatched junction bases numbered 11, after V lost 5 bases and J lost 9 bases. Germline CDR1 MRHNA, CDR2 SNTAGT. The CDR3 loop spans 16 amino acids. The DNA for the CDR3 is TGTGCCAGCAGTCTGGAGGGACAGGGGGCTTTCGGTGAGCAGTTCTTC. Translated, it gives CASSLEGQGAFGEQFF.